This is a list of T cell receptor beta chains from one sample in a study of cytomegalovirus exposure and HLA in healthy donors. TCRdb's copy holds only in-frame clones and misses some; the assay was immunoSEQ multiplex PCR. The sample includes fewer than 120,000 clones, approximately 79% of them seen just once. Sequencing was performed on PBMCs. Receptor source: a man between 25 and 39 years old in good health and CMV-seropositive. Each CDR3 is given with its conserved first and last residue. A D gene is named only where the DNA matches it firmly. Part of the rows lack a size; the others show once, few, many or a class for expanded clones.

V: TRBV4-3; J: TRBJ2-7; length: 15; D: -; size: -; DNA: TGCGCCAGCAGCCAAGACATGACGTGGAGCAGCTCGCAGTACTTC; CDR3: CASSQDMTWSSSQYF
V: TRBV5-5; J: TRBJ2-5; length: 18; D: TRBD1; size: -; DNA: TGTGCCAGCAGCTTGCTTATTCGGACAGGGGAAATGCGGGAGACCCAGTACTTC; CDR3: CASSLLIRTGEMRETQYF
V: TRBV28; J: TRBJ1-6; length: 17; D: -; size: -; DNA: TGTGCCAGCAGTTTAATGGGGGCGACCTCCTATAATTCACCCCTCCACTTT; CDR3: CASSLMGATSYNSPLHF
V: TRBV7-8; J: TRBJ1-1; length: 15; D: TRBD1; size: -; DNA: TGTGCCAGCAGCCTGTCCTACAGGGGTATCACTGAAGCTTTCTTT; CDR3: CASSLSYRGITEAFF
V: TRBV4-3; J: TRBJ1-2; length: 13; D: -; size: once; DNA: TGCGCCAGCAGCCAAGATCGAGACTCCGGCTACACCTTC; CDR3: CASSQDRDSGYTF
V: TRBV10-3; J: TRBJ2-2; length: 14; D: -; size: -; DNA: TGTGCCATCAAGGGGGGGACGAACACCGGGGAGCTGTTTTTT; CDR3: CAIKGGTNTGELFF
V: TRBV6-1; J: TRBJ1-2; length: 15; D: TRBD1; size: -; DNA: TGTGCCAGCAGTGACGGGACAGCGCCTAACTATGGCTACACCTTC; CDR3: CASSDGTAPNYGYTF
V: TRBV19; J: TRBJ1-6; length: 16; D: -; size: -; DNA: TGTGCCAGTAGGGAGGCGATCGGCTCCTATAATTCACCCCTCCACTTT; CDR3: CASREAIGSYNSPLHF
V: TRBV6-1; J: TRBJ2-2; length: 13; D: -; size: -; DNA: TGTGCTAGCGGGACAGGCAACACCGGGGAGCTGTTTTTT; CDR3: CASGTGNTGELFF
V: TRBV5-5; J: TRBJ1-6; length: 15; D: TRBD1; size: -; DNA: TGTGCCGGCAGCCAAGACAGGGGCGGTTATTCACCCCTCCACTTT; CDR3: CAGSQDRGGYSPLHF
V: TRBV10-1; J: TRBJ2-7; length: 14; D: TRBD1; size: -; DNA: TGCGCCAGCAGTGGGGACAGGCAATTCAACGAGCAGTACTTC; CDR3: CASSGDRQFNEQYF
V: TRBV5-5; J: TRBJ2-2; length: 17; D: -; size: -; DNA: TGTGCCAGCAGCTTGGGACAGGAGAGTGTCAACTCCGGGGAGCTGTTTTTT; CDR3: CASSLGQESVNSGELFF
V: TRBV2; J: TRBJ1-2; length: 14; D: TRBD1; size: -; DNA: TGTGCCAGCACCGGGACAGGGTTGAATGGAGGCTACACCTTC; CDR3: CASTGTGLNGGYTF
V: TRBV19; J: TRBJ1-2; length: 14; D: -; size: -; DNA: TGTGCCAGTAGGATCAGGGGCACTTCAGGGGGCTACACCTTC; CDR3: CASRIRGTSGGYTF
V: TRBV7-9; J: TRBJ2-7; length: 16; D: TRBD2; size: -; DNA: TGTGCCAGCAGCTTTGTAGGACTAGCGAGGCCCTACGAGCAGTACTTC; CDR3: CASSFVGLARPYEQYF
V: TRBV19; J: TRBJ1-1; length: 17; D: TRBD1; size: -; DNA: TGTGCCAGTACCGCCGGGACAGGGTATTTTCGGAACACTGAAGCTTTCTTT; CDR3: CASTAGTGYFRNTEAFF
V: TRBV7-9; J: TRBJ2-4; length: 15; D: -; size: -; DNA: TGTGCCAGCAGCTTAGTTCGGGGTACCAAAAACATTCAGTACTTC; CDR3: CASSLVRGTKNIQYF
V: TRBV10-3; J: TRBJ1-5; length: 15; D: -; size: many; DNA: TGTGCCATCAGTGAGTCGACAGAACGGCGAGGAGCCCAGCATTTT; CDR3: CAISESTERRGAQHF
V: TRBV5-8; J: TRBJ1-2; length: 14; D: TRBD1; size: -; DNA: TGTGCCAGCAGCCTTCGGACAGGGGGCCATGGCTACACCTTC; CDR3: CASSLRTGGHGYTF
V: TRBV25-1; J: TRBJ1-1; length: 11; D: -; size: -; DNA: TGTGCCAGCACGTCGAGCACTGAAGCTTTCTTT; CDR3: CASTSSTEAFF
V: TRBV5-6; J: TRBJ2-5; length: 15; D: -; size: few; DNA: TGTGCCAGCAGCTTGGTAATAGCGCGTGGTGGGACCCAGTACTTC; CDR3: CASSLVIARGGTQYF
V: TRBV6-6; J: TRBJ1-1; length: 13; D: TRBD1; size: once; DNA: TGTGCCAGCAGTTACTCCCGACAGGGAGCGGCTTTCTTT; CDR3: CASSYSRQGAAFF
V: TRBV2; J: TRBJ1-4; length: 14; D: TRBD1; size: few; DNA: TGTGCCAGCAGTGATGGGACAGGGGGGGAAAAACTGTTTTTT; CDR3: CASSDGTGGEKLFF
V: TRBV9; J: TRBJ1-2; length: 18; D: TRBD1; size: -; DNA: TGTGCCAGCAGCTCCCGGGACAGGGGGCGCGGGAAAGAATATGGCTACACCTTC; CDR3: CASSSRDRGRGKEYGYTF
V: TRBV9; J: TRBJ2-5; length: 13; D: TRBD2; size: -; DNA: TGTGCCAGCAGCGTTTTGTCGGGGAGGGAGCAGTACTTC; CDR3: CASSVLSGREQYF
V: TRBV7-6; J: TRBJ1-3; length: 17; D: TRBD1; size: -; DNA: TGTGCCAGCAGCTTACTCCCAGGGGGCGCTTCCGGAAACACCATATATTTT; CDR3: CASSLLPGGASGNTIYF
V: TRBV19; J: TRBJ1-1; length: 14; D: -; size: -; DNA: TGTGCCAGTAGTAGAGGGGGTTTTACGGGGCGAGCTTTCTTT; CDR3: CASSRGGFTGRAFF
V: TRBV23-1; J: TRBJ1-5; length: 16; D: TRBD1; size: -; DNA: TGCGCCAGCAGCGGACAGGGGGAAAGGTGCAATCAGCCCCAGCATTTT; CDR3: CASSGQGERCNQPQHF
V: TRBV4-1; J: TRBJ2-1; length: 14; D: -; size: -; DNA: TGCGCCAGCAGCCAAGATACATCGGGGGATGAGCAGTTCTTC; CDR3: CASSQDTSGDEQFF
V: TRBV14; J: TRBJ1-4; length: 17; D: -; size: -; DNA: TGTGCCAGCAGGTACTTTAAGATACGATTTGTTGGTCTTGAACTGTTTTTT; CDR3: CASRYFKIRFVGLELFF
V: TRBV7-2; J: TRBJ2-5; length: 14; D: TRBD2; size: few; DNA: TGTGCCAGCAGCCCGGCCCGGGGAGGGGAGACCCAGTACTTC; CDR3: CASSPARGGETQYF
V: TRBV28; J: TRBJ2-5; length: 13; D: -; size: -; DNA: TGTGCCAGCAGTTTAACTAGTCCAGAGACCCAGTACTTC; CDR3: CASSLTSPETQYF
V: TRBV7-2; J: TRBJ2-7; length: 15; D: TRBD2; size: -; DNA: TGTGCCAGCAGCCTGCAGCGGGGGGGCTCCTACGAGCAGTACTTC; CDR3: CASSLQRGGSYEQYF
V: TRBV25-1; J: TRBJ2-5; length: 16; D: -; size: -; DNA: TGTGCCAGCAGTGCCCCCCGAGGGGGTGGGCAAGAGACCCAGTACTTC; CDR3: CASSAPRGGGQETQYF
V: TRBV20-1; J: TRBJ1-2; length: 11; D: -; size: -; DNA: TGCAGTGCTGGACCTGACAGAACGGTCACCTTC; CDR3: CSAGPDRTVTF
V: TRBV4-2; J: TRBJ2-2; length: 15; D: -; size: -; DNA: TGTGCCAGCAGCCAAGAAGGCGGAAACACCGGGGAGCTGTTTTTT; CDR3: CASSQEGGNTGELFF
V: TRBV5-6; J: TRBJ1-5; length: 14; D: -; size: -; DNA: TGTGCCAGCAGCCTCGGGGGGAATGGACAGCCCCAGCATTTT; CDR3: CASSLGGNGQPQHF
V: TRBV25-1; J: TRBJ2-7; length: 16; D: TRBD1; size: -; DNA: TGTGCCAGCAGTGAGTTTCCGGGACAGGGGGCGGCCGAGCAGTACTTC; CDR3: CASSEFPGQGAAEQYF
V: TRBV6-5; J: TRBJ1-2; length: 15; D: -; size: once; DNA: TGTGCCAGCAGTTCCCTTCCCGGGTCTCTCGACGGCTACACCTTC; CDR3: CASSSLPGSLDGYTF
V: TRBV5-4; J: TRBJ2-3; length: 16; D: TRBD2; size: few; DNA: TGTGCCAGCAGCAGAAGGACTAGCGGGGGCTCCGAGACGCAGTATTTT; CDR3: CASSRRTSGGSETQYF
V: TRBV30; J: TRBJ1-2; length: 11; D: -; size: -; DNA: TGTGCCTGGCGAAGAGGGGGAGGCTACACCTTC; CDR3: CAWRRGGGYTF
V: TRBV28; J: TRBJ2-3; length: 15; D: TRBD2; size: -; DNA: TGTGCCAGCAGTTATGATAGCGGGGGAGCAGATACGCAGTATTTT; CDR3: CASSYDSGGADTQYF
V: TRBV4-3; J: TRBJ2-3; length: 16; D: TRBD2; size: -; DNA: TGCGCCAGCAGCCGGGAGCGGGGGATTTACACAGATACGCAGTATTTT; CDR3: CASSRERGIYTDTQYF
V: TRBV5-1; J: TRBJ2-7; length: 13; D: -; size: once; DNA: TGCGCCAGCAGCTTGGTTCAGTACTACGAGCAGTACTTC; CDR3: CASSLVQYYEQYF
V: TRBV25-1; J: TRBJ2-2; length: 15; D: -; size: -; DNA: TGTGCCAGCAGTGAAAGGCAGGCAAAGACCGGGGAGCTGTTTTTT; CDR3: CASSERQAKTGELFF
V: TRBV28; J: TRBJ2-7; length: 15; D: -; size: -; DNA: TGTGCCAGCAGTTTAGGCAGGCTCCGCTCCTACGAGCAGTACTTC; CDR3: CASSLGRLRSYEQYF
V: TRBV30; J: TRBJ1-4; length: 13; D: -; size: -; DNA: TGTGCCTGGAAGGGTGGGAGCGATGAAAAACTGTTTTTT; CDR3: CAWKGGSDEKLFF
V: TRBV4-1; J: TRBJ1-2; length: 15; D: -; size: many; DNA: TGCGCCAGCAGCCAAGAAGGGGTCAGGGGATATGGCTACACCTTC; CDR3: CASSQEGVRGYGYTF